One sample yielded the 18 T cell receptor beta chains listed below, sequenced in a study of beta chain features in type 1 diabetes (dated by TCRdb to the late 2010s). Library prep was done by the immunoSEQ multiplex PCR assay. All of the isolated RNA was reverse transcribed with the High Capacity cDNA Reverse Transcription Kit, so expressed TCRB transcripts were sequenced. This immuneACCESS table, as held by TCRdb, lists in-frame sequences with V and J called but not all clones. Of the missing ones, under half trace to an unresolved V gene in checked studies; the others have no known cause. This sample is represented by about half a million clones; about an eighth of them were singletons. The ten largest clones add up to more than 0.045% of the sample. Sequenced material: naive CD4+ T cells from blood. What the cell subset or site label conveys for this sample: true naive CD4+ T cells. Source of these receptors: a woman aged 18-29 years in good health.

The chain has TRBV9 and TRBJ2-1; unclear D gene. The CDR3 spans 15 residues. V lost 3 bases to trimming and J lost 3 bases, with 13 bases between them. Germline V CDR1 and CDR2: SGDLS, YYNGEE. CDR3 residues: CASSEHPLLYNEQFF. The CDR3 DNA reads TGTGCCAGCAGCGAGCACCCTCTTCTCTACAATGAGCAGTTCTTC.

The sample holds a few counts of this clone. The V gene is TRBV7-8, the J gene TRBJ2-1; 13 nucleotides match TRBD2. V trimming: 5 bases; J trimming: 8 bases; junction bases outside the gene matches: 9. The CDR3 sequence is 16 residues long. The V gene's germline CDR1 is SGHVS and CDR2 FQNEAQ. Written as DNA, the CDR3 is TGTGCCAGCAGCACCCGGACTAGCGGGAGTTTTGATGAGCAGTTCTTC. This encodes CASSTRTSGSFDEQFF.

The CDR3 spells CASSLNGRASETQYF. CDR3 in DNA: TGTGCCAGCAGCTTAAACGGGAGGGCCAGTGAGACCCAGTACTTC. The chain employs TRBV7-2 and TRBJ2-5; TRBD2 aligns across 8 bases. Trimming at V came to 2 bases and at J to 5 bases, leaving 7 bases not matched to a gene. Germline V gene sequence: CDR1 SGHTA, CDR2 FQGNSA. The CDR3 covers 15 residues.

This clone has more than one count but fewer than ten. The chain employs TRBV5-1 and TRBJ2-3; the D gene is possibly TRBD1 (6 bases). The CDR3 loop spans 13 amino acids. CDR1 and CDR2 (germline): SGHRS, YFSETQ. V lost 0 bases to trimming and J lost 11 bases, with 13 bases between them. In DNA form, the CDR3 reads TGCGCCAGCAGCTTGGCCTTGCAGGGGAAGCAGTATTTT. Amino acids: CASSLALQGKQYF.

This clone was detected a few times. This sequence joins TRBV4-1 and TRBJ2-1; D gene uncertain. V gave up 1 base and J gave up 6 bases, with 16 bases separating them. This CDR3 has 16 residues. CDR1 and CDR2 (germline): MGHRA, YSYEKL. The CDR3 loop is CASSQVQQHQGNEQFF. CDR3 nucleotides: TGCGCCAGCAGCCAAGTTCAACAGCACCAAGGCAATGAGCAGTTCTTC.

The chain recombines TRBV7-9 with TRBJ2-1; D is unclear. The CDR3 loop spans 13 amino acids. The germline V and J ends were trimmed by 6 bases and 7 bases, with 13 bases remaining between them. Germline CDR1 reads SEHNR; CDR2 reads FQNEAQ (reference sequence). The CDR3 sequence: CASRPDGLNEQFF. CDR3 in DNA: TGTGCCAGCAGACCCGACGGGCTTAATGAGCAGTTCTTC.

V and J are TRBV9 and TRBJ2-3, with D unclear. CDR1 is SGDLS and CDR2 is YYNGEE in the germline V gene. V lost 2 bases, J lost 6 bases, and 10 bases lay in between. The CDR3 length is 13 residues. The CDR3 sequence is CASSVVLTDTQYF. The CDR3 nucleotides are TGTGCCAGCAGCGTGGTCCTGACGGATACGCAGTATTTT.

CDR3 sequence (DNA): TGTGCCAGCAGTGAATTTCTCACAGGGGGTAAAGAGACCCAGTACTTC. This translates into CASSEFLTGGKETQYF. The chain joins TRBV25-1 to TRBJ2-5; TRBD1 aligns across 8 bases. After removal of 1 base from V and 3 bases from J, the junction contained 7 bases not matched to a gene. This CDR3 region has 16 residues. The germline gives CDR1 MGHDK, CDR2 SYGVNS.

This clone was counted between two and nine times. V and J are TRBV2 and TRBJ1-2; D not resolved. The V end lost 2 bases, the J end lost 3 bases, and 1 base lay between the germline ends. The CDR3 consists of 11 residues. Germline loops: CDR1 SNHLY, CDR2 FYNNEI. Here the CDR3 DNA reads TGTGCCAGCAGTGAATACTATGGCTACACCTTC. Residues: CASSEYYGYTF. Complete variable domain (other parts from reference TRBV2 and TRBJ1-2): EPEVTQTPSHQVTQMGQEVILRCVPISNHLYFYWYRQILGQKVEFLVSFYNNEISEKSEIFDDQFSVERPDGSNFTLKIRSTKLEDSAMYFCASSEYYGYTFGSGTRLTVV.

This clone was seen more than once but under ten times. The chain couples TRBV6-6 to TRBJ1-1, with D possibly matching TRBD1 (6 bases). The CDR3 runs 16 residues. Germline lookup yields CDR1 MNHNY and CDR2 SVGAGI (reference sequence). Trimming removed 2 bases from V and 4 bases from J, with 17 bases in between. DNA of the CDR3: TGTGCCAGCAGTTACAAGCAAGGACCAGGGGTCACTGAAGCTTTCTTT. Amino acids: CASSYKQGPGVTEAFF.

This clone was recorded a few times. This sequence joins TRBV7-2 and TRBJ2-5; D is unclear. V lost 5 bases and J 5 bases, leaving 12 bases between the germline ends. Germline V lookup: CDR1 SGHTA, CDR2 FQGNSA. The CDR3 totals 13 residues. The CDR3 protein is CASSRSDPETQYF. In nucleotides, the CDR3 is TGTGCCAGCAGCCGCTCGGACCCCGAGACCCAGTACTTC. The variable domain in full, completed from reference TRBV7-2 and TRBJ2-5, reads GAGVSQSPSNKVTEKGKDVELRCDPISGHTALYWYRQSLGQGLEFLIYFQGNSAPDKSGLPSDRFSAERTGGSVSTLTIQRTQQEDSAVYLCASSRSDPETQYFGPGTRLLVL.

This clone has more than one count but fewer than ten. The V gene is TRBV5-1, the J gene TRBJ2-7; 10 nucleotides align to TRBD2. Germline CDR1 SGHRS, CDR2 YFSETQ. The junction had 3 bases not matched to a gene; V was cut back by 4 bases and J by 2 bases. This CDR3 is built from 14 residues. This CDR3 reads CASSESGRAYEQYF. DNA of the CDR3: TGCGCCAGCAGCGAAAGCGGGAGGGCCTACGAGCAGTACTTC. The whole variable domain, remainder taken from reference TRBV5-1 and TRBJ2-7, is KAGVTQTPRYLIKTRGQQVTLSCSPISGHRSVSWYQQTPGQGLQFLFEYFSETQRNKGNFPGRFSGRQFSNSRSEMNVSTLELGDSALYLCASSESGRAYEQYFGPGTRLTVT.

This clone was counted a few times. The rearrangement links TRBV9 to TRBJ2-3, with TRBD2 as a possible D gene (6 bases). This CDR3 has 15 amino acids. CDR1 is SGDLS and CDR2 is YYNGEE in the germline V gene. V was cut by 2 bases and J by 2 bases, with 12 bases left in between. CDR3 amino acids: CASSVSTRFTDTQYF. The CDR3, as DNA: TGTGCCAGCAGCGTCTCGACTAGGTTCACAGATACGCAGTATTTT.

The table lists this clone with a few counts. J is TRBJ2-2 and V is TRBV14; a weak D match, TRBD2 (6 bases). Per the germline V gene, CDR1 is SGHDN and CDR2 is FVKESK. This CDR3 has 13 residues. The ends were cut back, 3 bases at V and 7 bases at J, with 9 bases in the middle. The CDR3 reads CASSQGTGGELFF. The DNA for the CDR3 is TGTGCCAGCAGCCAGGGGACTGGCGGGGAGCTGTTTTTT. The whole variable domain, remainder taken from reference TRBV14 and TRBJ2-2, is EAGVTQFPSHSVIEKGQTVTLRCDPISGHDNLYWYRRVMGKEIKFLLHFVKESKQDESGMPNNRFLAERTGGTYSTLKVQPAELEDSGVYFCASSQGTGGELFFGEGSRLTVL.

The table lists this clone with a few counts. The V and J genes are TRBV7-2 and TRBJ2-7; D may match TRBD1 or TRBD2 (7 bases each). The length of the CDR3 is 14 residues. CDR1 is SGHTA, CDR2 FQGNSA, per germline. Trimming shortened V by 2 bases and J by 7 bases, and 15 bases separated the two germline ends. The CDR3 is CASSLQGGGEEQYV. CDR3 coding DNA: TGTGCCAGCAGCTTACAGGGAGGGGGCGAGGAGCAGTACGTC.

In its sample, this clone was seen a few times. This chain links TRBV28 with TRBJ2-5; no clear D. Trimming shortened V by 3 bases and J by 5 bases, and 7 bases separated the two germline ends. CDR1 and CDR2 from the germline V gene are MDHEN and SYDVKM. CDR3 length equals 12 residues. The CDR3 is CASSFVFETQYF. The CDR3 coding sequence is TGTGCCAGCAGTTTTGTTTTTGAGACCCAGTACTTC.

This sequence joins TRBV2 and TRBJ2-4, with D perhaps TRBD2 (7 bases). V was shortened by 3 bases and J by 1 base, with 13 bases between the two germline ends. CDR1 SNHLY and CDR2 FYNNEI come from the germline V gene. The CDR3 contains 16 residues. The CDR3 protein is CASSDRWGGAKNIQYF. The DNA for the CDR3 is TGTGCCAGCAGTGATCGGTGGGGGGGCGCCAAAAACATTCAGTACTTC.

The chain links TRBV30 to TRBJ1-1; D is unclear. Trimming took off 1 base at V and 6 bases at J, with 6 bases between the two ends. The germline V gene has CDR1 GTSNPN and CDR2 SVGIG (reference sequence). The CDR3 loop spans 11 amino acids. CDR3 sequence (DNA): TGTGCCTGGAGTGGGGTGGCTGAAGCTTTCTTT. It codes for CAWSGVAEAFF.